The clone carrying this T cell receptor beta chain was observed a handful of times. Its specificity is unknown. This sample was taken from a study of T cells after yellow fever vaccination. Germline-derived CDR1 and CDR2 are GTSNPN and SVGIG (reference sequence). This CDR3 comprises 14 residues. Trimming took 0 bases from V and 0 from J, leaving 8 bases between them. Study-level points and caveats: Clones from primary vaccination mostly reappeared after the booster (roughly 95% CD4, approximately 86% CD8). It was a small share of clonotypes that appeared in both CD4 and CD8 compartments.

UMIs and a universal primer site were added when TCR cDNA was made by 5'RACE template switching. TCRdb re-called the 5' RACE reads with MiXCR, one entry per CDR3 protein. The sample shows about 300,000 distinct CDR3 sequences, under 9% of them seen only once. The sample here was CD4+ T cells sorted from PBMCs, taken 5 days after the yellow fever booster vaccination. The receptor was isolated from a man aged 18-30 years who received the YFV17D yellow fever vaccine. This rearrangement joins TRBV30 to TRBJ1-1; D gene uncertain. CDR3 region: CAWSVALMNTEAFF. The DNA of the CDR3 is TGTGCCTGGAGTGTAGCCCTGATGAACACTGAAGCTTTCTTT.